This entry describes one T cell receptor (beta chain). Its matching antigen is unknown. At one end, the junction sequence differs from germline, possibly due to a read error. Both RNA and DNA were isolated together from around 20-30 mg of bulk tissue that had not been sorted. The study enrolled treatment-naive patients with chronic HBV infection. The authors sampled five separate regions per tumor. Germline V gene data show CDR1 as GTSNPN and CDR2 as SVGIG (reference sequence). The CDR3 is 12 residues long. These data come from a study of tumor-infiltrating lymphocytes in primary liver carcinoma. About the study: The five patients, who were men and women, ranged in age from 30 to 69 years. The study's findings and limits: Among top clones, only about 7.5-24% appeared in all five tumor regions.

With a constant-region primer, TCR beta cDNA was made from around 530 ng of total RNA. For TCR beta, libraries were produced by three nested multiplex PCR rounds using slightly modified ARM-PCR. Use of TRBV1-TRBV30 forward primers with a C-beta reverse primer characterized the first two PCR rounds, which lasted roughly 9 cycles each. TCRdb processed the multiplex PCR reads anew with MiXCR; each CDR3 protein has one entry. The sample includes 84,000 or so distinct CDR3 sequences, 65% to 80% seen only once; the top ten take less than 20%. V usage is TRBV30 and J usage is TRBJ2-5; D is ambiguous. The TCR sequence derives from a man aged 40-49 years with primary liver carcinoma and hepatitis B virus infection. Sequenced input: liver tumor tissue from sampling region 1. The subset is: tumor region T1, superior pole. CDR3 nucleotides: TGTGCCCGGAGTGAGACGGGAGAGACCCAGTACTTC. Encoded protein: CARSETGETQYF.